Here is one TCR beta chain with its context. This specimen belongs to a study of tumor T cells in aggressive B-cell lymphoma. V lost 2 bases and J 0 bases, leaving 20 bases between the germline ends. Per germline, CDR1 SEHNR and CDR2 FQNEAQ (reference sequence). This CDR3 is built from 19 residues. The table came from immunoSEQ multiplex PCR; TCRdb's copy has only in-frame clones and leaves some out. The sample consists of about 2,000 clones, about 91% of them appearing once. The chain couples TRBV7-9 to TRBJ2-1, with D perhaps TRBD1 (5 bases). Sequencing was performed on tumor tissue. This clonotype was obtained from an adult with diffuse large B cell lymphoma. For the CDR3, the DNA is TGTGCCAGCAGCTTAAGGGGTGGCAGGCCGTCGAGCTCCTACAATGAGCAGTTCTTC. Translation gives CASSLRGGRPSSSYNEQFF.